This TCR beta chain was captured in a study of control samples from healthy donors and cancer patients (dated by TCRdb to the early 2020s). About this clone itself: This clone's antigen is unknown. Per-base quality was not reported, and no clone a single base away is much larger than it.

Library prep was done by the immunoSEQ multiplex PCR assay. The source is immuneACCESS, and TCRdb retained only in-frame sequences with V and J called. Part of the clones is not carried over; for the studies checked, unresolved V genes explain less than half of this, and the remainder is unexplained. The table for this sample lists 150,000 or so clones; 80% to 95% of them were counted only once. Approximately 5.7% of the sample goes to the ten largest clones. Inclusive of the bounding cysteine and phenylalanine, the CDR3 is 13 residues long. Left in the record is the CDR3 DNA by itself, 39 bases read in frame from the first base. CDR1 and CDR2 were assigned from the germline V gene (reference sequence) as LGHDT and YNNKEL. V loses 2 bases, J loses 5 bases, and the germline ends lie 7 bases apart.

Recombination joined TRBV3-1 (or the pseudogene TRBV3-2) with TRBJ1-5; the D segment cannot be called with confidence. The clonotype was recovered from a man between 18 and 35 years old in good health. The specimen was blood. The sequenced DNA: TGTGCCAGCAGCCAAAGTCCCTATCAGCCCCAGCATTTT. Its translation reads: CASSQSPYQPQHF.